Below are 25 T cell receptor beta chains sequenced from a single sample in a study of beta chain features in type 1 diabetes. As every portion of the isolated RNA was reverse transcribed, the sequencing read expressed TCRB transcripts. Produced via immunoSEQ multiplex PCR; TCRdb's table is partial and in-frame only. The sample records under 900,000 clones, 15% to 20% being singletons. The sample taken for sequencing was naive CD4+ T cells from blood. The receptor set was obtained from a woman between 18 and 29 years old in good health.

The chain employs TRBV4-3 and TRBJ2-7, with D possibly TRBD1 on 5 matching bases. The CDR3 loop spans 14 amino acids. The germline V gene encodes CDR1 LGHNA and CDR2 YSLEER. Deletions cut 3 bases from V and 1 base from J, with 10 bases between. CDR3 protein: CASSHVQGSYEQYF. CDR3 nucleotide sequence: TGCGCCAGCAGCCACGTCCAGGGATCCTACGAGCAGTACTTC.

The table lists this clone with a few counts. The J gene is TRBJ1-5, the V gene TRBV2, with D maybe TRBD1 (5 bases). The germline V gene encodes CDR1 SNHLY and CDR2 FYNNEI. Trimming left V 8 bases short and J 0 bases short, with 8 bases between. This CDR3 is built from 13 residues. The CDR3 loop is CASGAISNQPQHF. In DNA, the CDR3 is TGTGCCAGCGGGGCCATTAGCAATCAGCCCCAGCATTTT.

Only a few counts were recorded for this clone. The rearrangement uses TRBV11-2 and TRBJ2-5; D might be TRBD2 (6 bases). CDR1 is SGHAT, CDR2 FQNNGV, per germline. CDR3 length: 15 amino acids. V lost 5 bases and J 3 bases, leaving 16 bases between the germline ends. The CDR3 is CASSPPSGPKETQYF. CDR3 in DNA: TGTGCCAGCAGCCCGCCGAGCGGGCCGAAAGAGACCCAGTACTTC.

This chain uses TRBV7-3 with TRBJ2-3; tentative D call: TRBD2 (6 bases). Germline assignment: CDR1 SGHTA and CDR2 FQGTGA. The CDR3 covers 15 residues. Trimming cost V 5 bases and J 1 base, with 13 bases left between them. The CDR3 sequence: CASSPRGVGTDTQYF. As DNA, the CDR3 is TGTGCCAGCAGCCCGCGGGGAGTTGGCACAGATACGCAGTATTTT.

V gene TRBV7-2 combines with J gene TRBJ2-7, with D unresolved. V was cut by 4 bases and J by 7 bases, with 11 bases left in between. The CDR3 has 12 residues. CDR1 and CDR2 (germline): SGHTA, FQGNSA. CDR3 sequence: CASSSPPGEQYF. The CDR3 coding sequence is TGTGCCAGCAGCTCCCCCCCTGGAGAGCAGTACTTC.

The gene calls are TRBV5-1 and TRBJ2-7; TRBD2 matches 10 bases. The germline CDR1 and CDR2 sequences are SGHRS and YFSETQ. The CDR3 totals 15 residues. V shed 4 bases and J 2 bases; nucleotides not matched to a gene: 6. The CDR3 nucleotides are TGCGCCAGCAGCGGTGCCGGGACTAGCGCCTACGAGCAGTACTTC. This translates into CASSGAGTSAYEQYF.

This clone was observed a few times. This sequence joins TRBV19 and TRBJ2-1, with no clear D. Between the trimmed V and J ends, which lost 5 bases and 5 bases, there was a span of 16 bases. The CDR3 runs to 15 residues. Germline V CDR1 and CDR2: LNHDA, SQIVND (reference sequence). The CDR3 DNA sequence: TGTGCCAGTAGTCCCCGACCGGGTAATAACAATGAGCAGTTCTTC. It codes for CASSPRPGNNNEQFF.

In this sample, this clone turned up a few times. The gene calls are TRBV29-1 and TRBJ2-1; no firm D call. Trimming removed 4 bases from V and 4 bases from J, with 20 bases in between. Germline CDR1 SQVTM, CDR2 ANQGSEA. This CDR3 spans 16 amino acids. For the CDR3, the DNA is TGCAGCGTTGGGCCTCCTCTAGGAAGGGCATACAATGAGCAGTTCTTC. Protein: CSVGPPLGRAYNEQFF.

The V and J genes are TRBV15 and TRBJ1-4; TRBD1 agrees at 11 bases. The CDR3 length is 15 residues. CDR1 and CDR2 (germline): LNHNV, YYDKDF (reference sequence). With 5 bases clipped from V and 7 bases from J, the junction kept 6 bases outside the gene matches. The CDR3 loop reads CATSPRTGGLEKLFF. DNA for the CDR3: TGTGCCACCAGCCCGCGGACAGGGGGCCTTGAAAAACTGTTTTTT.

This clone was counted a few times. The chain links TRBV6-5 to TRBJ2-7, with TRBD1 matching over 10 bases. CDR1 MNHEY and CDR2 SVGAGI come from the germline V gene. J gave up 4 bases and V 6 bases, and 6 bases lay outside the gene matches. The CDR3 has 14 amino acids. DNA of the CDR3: TGTGCCAGCAGCCCCCCGGGACAGGGGTACGAGCAGTACTTC. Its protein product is CASSPPGQGYEQYF.

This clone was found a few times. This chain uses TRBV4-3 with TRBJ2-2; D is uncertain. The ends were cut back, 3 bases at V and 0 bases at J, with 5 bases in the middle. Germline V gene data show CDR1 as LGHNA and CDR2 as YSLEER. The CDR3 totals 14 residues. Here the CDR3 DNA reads TGCGCCAGCAGCCACAGGACGAACACCGGGGAGCTGTTTTTT. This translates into CASSHRTNTGELFF.

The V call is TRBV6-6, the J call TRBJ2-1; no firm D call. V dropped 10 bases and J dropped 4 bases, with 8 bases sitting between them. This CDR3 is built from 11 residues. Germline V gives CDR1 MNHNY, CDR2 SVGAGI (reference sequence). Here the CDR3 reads CAIAVYNEQFF. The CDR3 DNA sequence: TGTGCCATTGCAGTTTACAATGAGCAGTTCTTC.

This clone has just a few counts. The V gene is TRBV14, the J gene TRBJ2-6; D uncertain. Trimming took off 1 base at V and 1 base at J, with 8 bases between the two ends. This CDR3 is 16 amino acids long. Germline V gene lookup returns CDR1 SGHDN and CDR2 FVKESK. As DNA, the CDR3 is TGTGCCAGCAGCCAAGGTTATACTTCTGGGGCCAACGTCCTGACTTTC. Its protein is CASSQGYTSGANVLTF.

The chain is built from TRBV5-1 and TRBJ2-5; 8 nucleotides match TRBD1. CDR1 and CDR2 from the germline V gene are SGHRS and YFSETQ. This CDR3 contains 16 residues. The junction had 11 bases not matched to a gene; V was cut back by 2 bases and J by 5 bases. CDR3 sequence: CASSFPGQGKVETQYF. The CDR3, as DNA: TGCGCCAGCAGCTTTCCCGGACAGGGAAAGGTGGAGACCCAGTACTTC. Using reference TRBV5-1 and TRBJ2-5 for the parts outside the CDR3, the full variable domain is KAGVTQTPRYLIKTRGQQVTLSCSPISGHRSVSWYQQTPGQGLQFLFEYFSETQRNKGNFPGRFSGRQFSNSRSEMNVSTLELGDSALYLCASSFPGQGKVETQYFGPGTRLLVL.

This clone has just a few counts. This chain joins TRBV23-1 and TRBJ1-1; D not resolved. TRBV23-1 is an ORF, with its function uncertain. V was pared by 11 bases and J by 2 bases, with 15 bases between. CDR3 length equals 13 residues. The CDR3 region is CALPAPTNTEAFF. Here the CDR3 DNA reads TGCGCCTTACCTGCCCCTACTAACACTGAAGCTTTCTTT.

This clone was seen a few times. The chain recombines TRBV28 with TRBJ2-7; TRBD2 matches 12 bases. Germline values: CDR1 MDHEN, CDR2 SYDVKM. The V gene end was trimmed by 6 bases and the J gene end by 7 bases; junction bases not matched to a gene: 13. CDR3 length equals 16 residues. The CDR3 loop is CASSEIGTSGPLEQYF. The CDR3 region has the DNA TGTGCCAGCAGCGAAATTGGGACTAGCGGGCCTCTGGAGCAGTACTTC. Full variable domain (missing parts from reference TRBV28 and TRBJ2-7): DVKVTQSSRYLVKRTGEKVFLECVQDMDHENMFWYRQDPGLGLRLIYFSYDVKMKEKGDIPEGYSVSREKKERFSLILESASTNQTSMYLCASSEIGTSGPLEQYFGPGTRLTVT.

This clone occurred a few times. The CDR3 region is CASRRGAYEQYF. The CDR3 coding sequence is TGTGCCAGCCGGAGGGGAGCGTACGAGCAGTACTTC. This chain joins TRBV7-9 and TRBJ2-5; tentatively, D is TRBD2 (6 bases). The J call may be incorrect, as the DNA end agrees better with TRBJ2-7. CDR1 and CDR2 (germline): SEHNR, FQNEAQ (reference sequence). This CDR3 spans 12 amino acids.

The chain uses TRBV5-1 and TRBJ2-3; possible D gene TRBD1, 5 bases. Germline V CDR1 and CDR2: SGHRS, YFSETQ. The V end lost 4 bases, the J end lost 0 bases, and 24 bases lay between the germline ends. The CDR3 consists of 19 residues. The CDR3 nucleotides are TGCGCCAGCAGCCCGGTCCTTAATACAGGACGGTCTAGCACAGATACGCAGTATTTT. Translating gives CASSPVLNTGRSSTDTQYF.

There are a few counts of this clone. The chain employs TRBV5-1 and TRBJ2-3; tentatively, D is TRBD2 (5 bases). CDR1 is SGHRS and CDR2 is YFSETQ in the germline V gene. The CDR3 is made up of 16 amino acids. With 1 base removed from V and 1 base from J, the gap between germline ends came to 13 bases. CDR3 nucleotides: TGCGCCAGCAGCTTGTATTTTCTAGCAGGCACAGATACGCAGTATTTT. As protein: CASSLYFLAGTDTQYF.

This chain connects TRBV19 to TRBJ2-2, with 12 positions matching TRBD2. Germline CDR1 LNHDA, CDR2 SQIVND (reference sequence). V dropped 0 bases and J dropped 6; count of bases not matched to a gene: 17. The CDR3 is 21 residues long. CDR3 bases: TGTGCCAGTAGTATAGATAGGCTGACTAGCGGGAGTATCGCCCTGGCCGGGGAGCTGTTTTTT. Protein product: CASSIDRLTSGSIALAGELFF.

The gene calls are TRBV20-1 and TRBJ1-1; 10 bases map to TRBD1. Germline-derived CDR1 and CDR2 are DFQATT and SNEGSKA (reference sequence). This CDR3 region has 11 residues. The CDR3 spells CRYGQGVEAFF. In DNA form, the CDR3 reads TGCAGATACGGACAGGGGGTTGAAGCTTTCTTT.

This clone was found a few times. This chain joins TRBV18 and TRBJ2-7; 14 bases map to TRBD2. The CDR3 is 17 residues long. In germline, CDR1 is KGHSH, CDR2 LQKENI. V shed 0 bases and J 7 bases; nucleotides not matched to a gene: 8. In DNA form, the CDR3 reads TGTGCCAGCTCACCACCGGGACTAGCGGGAGTCTTTGGTGAGCAGTACTTC. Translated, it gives CASSPPGLAGVFGEQYF.

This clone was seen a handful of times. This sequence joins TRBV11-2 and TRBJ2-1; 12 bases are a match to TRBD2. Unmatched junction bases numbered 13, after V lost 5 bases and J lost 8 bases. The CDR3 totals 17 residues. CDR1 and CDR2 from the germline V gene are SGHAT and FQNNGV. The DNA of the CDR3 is TGTGCCAGCAGCCCCATATTACTAGCGGGAGGCGAGTATGAGCAGTTCTTC. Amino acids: CASSPILLAGGEYEQFF.

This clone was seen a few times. The CDR3 here is CASSLGWGGEQFF. Written as DNA, the CDR3 is TGTGCCAGCAGCTTAGGTTGGGGTGGTGAGCAGTTCTTC. V is TRBV7-3 and J is TRBJ2-1; the D is unclear. The V end lost 2 bases, the J end lost 9 bases, and 11 bases lay between the germline ends. The CDR3 contains 13 residues. From germline, CDR1 is SGHTA and CDR2 FQGTGA. The whole variable domain, remainder taken from reference TRBV7-3 and TRBJ2-1, is GAGVSQTPSNKVTEKGKYVELRCDPISGHTALYWYRQSLGQGPEFLIYFQGTGAADDSGLPNDRFFAVRPEGSVSTLKIQRTERGDSAVYLCASSLGWGGEQFFGPGTRLTVL.

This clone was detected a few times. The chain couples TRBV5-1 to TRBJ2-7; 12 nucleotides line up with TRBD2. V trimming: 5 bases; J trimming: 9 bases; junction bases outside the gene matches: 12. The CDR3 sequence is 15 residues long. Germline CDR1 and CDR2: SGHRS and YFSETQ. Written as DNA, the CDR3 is TGCGCCAGCAGTCCGACCTCGACTAGCGGGAGTCCGCAGTACTTC. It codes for CASSPTSTSGSPQYF.